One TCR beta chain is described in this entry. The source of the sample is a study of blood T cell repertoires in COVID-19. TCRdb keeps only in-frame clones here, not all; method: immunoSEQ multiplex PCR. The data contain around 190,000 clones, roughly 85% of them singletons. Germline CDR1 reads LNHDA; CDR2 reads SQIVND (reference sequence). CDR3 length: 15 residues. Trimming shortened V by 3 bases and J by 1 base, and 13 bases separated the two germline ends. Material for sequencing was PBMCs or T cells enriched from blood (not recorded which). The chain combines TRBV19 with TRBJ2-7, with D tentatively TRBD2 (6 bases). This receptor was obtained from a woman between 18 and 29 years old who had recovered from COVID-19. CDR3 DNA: TGTGCCAGTAGTATTGAGGCTAGCGCTTCCTACGAGCAGTACTTC. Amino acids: CASSIEASASYEQYF.